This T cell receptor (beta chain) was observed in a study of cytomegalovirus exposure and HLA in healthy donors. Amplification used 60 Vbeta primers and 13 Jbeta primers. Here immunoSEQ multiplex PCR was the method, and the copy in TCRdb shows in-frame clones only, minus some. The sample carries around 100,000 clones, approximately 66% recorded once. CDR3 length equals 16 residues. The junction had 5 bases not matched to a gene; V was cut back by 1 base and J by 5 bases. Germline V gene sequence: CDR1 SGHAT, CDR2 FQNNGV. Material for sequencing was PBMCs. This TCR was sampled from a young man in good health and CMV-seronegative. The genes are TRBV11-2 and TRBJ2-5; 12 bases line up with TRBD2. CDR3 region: CASSLVGLAGRETQYF. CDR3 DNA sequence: TGTGCCAGCAGCTTAGTCGGACTAGCGGGACGGGAGACCCAGTACTTC.